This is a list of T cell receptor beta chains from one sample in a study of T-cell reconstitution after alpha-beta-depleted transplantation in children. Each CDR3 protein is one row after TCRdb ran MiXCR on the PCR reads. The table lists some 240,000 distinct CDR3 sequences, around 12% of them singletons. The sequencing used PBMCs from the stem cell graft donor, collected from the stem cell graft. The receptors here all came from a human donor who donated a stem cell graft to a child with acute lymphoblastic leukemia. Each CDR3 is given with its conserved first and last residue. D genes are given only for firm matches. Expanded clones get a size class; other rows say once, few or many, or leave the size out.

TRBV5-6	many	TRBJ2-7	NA	TGTGCCAGCAGCTCTCCGGGACGGTGGGTCTCGCGGACATCCTACGAGCAGTACTTC	CASSSPGRWVSRTSYEQYF
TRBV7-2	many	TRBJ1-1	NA	TGTGCCAGCAGCTTTTGGGGCATTAACACTGAAGCTTTCTTT	CASSFWGINTEAFF
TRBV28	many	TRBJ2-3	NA	TGTGCCAGCAGTGGGCTCGGGGCCTCGAGAGGAGATACGCAGTATTTT	CASSGLGASRGDTQYF
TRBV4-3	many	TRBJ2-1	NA	TGCGCCAGCCGGACTATCGGAGAGGACAATGAGCAGTTCTTC	CASRTIGEDNEQFF
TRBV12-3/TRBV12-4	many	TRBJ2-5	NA	TGTGCCAGCAGTTTCCCCGAATTTTACCGGGACACAGAGTCGTACCAAGAGACCCAGTACTTC	CASSFPEFYRDTESYQETQYF
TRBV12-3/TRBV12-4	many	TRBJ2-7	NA	TGTGCCAGCAAATTAGTCGACGGGCACGAGCAGTACTTC	CASKLVDGHEQYF
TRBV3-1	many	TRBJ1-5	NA	TGTGCCAGCAGCCAAGGAACAGTGAATCAGCCCCAGCATTTT	CASSQGTVNQPQHF
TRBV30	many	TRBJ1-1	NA	TGTGCCTGGAGTTATATCAGGGACACTGAAGCTTTCTTT	CAWSYIRDTEAFF
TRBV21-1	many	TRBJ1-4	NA	TGTGCCAGCAGCAAAGAGAAAACACGGCAAAGAATCCCAACTAATGAAAAACTGTTTTTT	CASSKEKTRQRIPTNEKLFF
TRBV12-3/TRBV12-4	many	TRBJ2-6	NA	TGTGCCAGCAGTTACCGCCACAGGGTTAGCTCTGGGGCCAACGTCCTGACTTTC	CASSYRHRVSSGANVLTF
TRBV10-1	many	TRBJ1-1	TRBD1	TGCGCCAGCAGTGGGACAGGTCGCGCTTTCTTT	CASSGTGRAFF
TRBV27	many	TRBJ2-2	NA	TGTGCCAGCAGTTTGACGGGACAGAACACCGGGGAGCTGTTTTTT	CASSLTGQNTGELFF
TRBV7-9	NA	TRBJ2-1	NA	TGTGCCAGCAGCTTAGGACACTCGGGAGTTGAGCAGTTCTTC	CASSLGHSGVEQFF
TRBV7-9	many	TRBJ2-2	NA	TGTGCCAGCAGCCCGGTTGGGGGCCCGAACACCGGGGAGCTGTTTTTT	CASSPVGGPNTGELFF
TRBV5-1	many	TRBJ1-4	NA	TGCGCCAGCAGCCTCTATAATGAAAAACTGTTTTTT	CASSLYNEKLFF
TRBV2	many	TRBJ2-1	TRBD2	TGTGCCAGCAAGGTTCTAGCGGGATACAATGAGCAGTTCTTC	CASKVLAGYNEQFF
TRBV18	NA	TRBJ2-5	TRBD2	TGTGCCAGCTCACCCTTTAGCGGGGGACAAGAGACCCAGTACTTC	CASSPFSGGQETQYF
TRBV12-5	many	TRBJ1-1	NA	TGTGCTAGTGGTTTGGGACAGGATCTCACTGAAGCTTTCTTT	CASGLGQDLTEAFF
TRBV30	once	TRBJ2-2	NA	TGTGCCTGGAGTGTAACGGCAAGCACCGGGGAGCTGTTTTTT	CAWSVTASTGELFF
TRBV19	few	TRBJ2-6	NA	TGTGCCAGTAGTAAGTCCACAGGGACCGGGGCCAACGTCCTGACTTTC	CASSKSTGTGANVLTF
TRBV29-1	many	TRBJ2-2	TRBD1	TGCAGCGTTCAACCCTTTTTGACAGGGTCGGGCACCGGGGAGCTGTTTTTT	CSVQPFLTGSGTGELFF
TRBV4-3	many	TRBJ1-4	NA	TGCGCCAGCAGCCTAGAGCCTTGGGAGGGGCAGGTTGAAAAACTGTTTTTT	CASSLEPWEGQVEKLFF
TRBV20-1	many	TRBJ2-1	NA	TGCAGTGCTCGACAGGGAGGAGAATACAATGAGCAGTTCTTC	CSARQGGEYNEQFF
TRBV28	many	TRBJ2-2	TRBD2	TGTGCCAGCAGTTCTACAGGACTAGCGATGTCCGGGGAGCTGTTTTTT	CASSSTGLAMSGELFF
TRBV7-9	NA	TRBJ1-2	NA	TGTGCCAGCGAGGACGGACCCATCTATGGCTACACCTTC	CASEDGPIYGYTF
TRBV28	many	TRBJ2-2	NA	TGTGCCAGCAGTTTAGCATACCGAGGACACAGCATCACCGGGGAGCTGTTTTTT	CASSLAYRGHSITGELFF
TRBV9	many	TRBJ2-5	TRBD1	TGTGCCAGCAGCGGAGGACAGGGGGGGGAGACCCAGTACTTC	CASSGGQGGETQYF
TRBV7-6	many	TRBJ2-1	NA	TGTGCCAGCAGCCCCCTTGAGTCCCAGCAGTTCTTC	CASSPLESQQFF
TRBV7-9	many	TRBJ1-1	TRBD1	TGTGCCGTACCGACAGGGACCCCGCGCACTGAAGCTTTCTTT	CAVPTGTPRTEAFF
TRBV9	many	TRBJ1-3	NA	TGTGCCAGCAGCACCCCTCAAGCCTTCGGCAGAAACACCATATATTTT	CASSTPQAFGRNTIYF
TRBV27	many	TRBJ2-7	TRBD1	TGTGCCAGCCGCCTTCTTGGACAGGTTCGCTACGAGCAGTACTTC	CASRLLGQVRYEQYF
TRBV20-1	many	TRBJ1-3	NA	TGCAGTGCTAATACATTTGGACAAGAAGCTGGAAACACCATATATTTT	CSANTFGQEAGNTIYF
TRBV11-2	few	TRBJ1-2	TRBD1	TGTGCCAGCAGCTTAGATAAGGGGACAGGGGACAAAGCTAACTATGGCTACACCTTC	CASSLDKGTGDKANYGYTF
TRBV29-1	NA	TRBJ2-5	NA	TGCAGCGGCTCAACCCGGGGGGCGAAAAGAGAGACCCAGTACTTC	CSGSTRGAKRETQYF
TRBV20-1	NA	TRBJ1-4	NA	TGCAGTGCTAGAGATGCACGGTCCCCACTTTCAACTAATGAAAAACTGTTTTTT	CSARDARSPLSTNEKLFF
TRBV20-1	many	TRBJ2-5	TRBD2	TGCAGTGCTAGCCGCCTAGCGGGAGGCGGAGAGACCCAGTACTTC	CSASRLAGGGETQYF
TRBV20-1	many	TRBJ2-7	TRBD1	TGCAGTGCTAGTGGGGGACAGGGATACGAGCAGTACTTC	CSASGGQGYEQYF
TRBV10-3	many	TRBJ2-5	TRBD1	TGTGCCATCAGTGAAGGGGGCACCCAGTACTTC	CAISEGGTQYF
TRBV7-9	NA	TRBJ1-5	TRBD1	TGTGCCAGCAGCGGACTTGACAGGGTTTCCAATCAGCCCCAGCATTTT	CASSGLDRVSNQPQHF
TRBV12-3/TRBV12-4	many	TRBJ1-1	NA	TGTGCCAGCAGTTTGCAGACGAACACTGAAGCTTTCTTT	CASSLQTNTEAFF
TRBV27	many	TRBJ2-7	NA	TGTGCCAGCAGCGACGGCTACGAGCAGTACTTC	CASSDGYEQYF
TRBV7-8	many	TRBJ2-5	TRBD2	TGTGCCAGCAGCGAGGGCGGGGGGCGCCGCGAGACCCAGTACTTC	CASSEGGGRRETQYF
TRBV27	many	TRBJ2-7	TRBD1	TGTGCCAGCAGTTTCCTGGGACAGGGGGCGTCCCTCGAGCAGTACTTC	CASSFLGQGASLEQYF
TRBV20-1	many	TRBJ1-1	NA	TGCAGTGCTAGAGAAACTGAAGCTTTCTTT	CSARETEAFF
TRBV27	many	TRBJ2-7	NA	TGTGCCAGCACCCCATTCGCCGGTAAGGAGCAGTACTTC	CASTPFAGKEQYF
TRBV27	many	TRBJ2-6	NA	TGTGCCAGCAGTGGATATAATTCTGGGGCCAACGTCCTGACTTTC	CASSGYNSGANVLTF
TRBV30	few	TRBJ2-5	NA	TGTGCCTGGAGTTTGGGTCTTGGGGAGACCCAGTACTTC	CAWSLGLGETQYF
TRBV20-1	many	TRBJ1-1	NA	TGCAGTGCTAAGGGCCCGAACACTGAAGCTTTCTTT	CSAKGPNTEAFF
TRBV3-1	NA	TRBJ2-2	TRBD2	TGTGCCAGCAGCCAAGAGTTGGCGGGGGTAAACACCGGGGAGCTGTTTTTT	CASSQELAGVNTGELFF